The present T cell receptor beta chain was sequenced within a study of T-cell memory formation after mild COVID-19. Trimming pared 3 bases from V and 4 bases from J, leaving 7 bases between. CDR1 and CDR2 (germline): SEHNR, FQNEAQ (reference sequence). This CDR3 region has 13 residues. The study's findings and limits: A balance of CD4 and CD8 characterized clones contracting day 15 to 85, whereas later expanders leaned CD4+. Pre-infection memory showed some responding clones, and this suggested that cross-reactive memory joined.

Using its own MiXCR run on the 5' RACE reads, TCRdb lists one record per CDR3 protein. The sample includes 140,000 to 150,000 distinct CDR3 sequences, approximately 25% of them seen just once. Of note for this clonotype: No antigen is known for it.

The sequence was collected from an adult woman who had mild COVID-19 (a few samples of this study predate the infection). Cell type and time point are not known. Sequenced: PBMCs or a T cell subset sorted from them (not recorded which). The rearrangement uses TRBV7-9 and TRBJ2-1; unclear D gene. The CDR3 DNA reads as TGTGCCAGCAGCTTGATGGGTTACAATGAGCAGTTCTTC. It specifies CASSLMGYNEQFF.